The clone carrying this T cell receptor beta chain appeared a few times. Antigen: not known. This specimen comes from a study of T cells in Graves' hyperthyroidism and ophthalmopathy. Study-wide results and limits: In the analysis, a 13 V-J model separated ophthalmopathy from stable hyperthyroidism.

V lost 5 bases and J 3 bases, leaving 9 bases between the germline ends. The CDR3 spans 13 residues. Germline V gene data show CDR1 as MNHNS and CDR2 as SASEGT. What was amplified from RNA transcripts were TCR beta CDR3 regions. First-round RT-PCR targeting the TCR CDR3 was performed with the HTBI primer set. From the multiplex PCR reads, TCRdb called clonotypes with MiXCR, one entry per CDR3 protein. Of fewer than 850,000 distinct CDR3 sequences listed, roughly 17% were seen once; the top ten hold 15% to 19%. This receptor was obtained from a man aged 45 to 65 with Graves' hyperthyroidism. The V call is TRBV6-1, the J call TRBJ2-3; D is uncertain. Sample: blood. The CDR3 protein is CASSSLNTDTQYF. CDR3 sequence (DNA): TGTGCCAGCAGTTCCCTGAATACAGATACGCAGTATTTT.